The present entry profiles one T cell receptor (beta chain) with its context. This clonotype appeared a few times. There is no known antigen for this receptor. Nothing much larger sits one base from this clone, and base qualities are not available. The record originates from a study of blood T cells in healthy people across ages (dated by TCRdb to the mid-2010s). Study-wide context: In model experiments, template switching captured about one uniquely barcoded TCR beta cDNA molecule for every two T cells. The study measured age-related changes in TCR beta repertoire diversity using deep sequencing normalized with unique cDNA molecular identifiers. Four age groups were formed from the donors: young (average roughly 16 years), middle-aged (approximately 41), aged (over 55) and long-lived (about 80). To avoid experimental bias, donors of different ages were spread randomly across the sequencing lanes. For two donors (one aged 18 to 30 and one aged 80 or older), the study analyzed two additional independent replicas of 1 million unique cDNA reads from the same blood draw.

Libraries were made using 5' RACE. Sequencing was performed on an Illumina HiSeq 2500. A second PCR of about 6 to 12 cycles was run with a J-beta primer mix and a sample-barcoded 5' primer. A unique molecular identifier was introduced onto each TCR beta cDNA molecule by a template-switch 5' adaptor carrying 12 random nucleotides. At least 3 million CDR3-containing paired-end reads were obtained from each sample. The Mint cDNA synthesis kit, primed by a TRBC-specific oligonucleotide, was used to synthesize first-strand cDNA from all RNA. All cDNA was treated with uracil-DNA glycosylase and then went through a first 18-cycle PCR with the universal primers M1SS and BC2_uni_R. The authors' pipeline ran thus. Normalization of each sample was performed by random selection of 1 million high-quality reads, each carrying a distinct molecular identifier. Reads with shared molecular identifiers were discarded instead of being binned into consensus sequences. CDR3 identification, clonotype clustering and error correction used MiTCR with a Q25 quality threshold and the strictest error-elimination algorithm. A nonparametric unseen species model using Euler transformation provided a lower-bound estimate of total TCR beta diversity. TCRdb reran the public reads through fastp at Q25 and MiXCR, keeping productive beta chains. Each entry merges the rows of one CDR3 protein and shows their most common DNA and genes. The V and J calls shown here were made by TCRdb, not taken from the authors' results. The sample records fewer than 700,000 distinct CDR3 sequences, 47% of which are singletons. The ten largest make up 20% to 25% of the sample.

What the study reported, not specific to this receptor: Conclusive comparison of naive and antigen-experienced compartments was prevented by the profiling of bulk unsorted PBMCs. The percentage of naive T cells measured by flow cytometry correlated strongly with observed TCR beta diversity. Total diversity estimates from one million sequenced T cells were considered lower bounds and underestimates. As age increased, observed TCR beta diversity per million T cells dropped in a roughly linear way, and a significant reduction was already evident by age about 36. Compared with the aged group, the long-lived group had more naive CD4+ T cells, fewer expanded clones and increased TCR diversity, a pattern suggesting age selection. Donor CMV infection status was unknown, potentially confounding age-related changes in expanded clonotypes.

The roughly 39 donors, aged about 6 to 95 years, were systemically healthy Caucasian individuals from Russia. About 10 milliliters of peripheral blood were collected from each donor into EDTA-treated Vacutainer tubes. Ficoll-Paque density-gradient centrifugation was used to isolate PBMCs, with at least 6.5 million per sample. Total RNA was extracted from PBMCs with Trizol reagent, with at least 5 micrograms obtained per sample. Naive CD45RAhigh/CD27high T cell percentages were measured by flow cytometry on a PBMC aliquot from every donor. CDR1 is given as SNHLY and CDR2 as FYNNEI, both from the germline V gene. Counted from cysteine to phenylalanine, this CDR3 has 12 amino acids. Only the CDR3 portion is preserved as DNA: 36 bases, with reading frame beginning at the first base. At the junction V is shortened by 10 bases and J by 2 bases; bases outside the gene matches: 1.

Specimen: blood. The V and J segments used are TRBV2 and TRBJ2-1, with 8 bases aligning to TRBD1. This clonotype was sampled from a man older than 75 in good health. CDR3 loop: CAMDRAYNEQFF. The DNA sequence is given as TGTGCCATGGACAGGGCCTACAATGAGCAGTTCTTC.